A selection of T cell receptor beta chains follows, all from one sample in a study of T cell repertoires in cytomegalovirus infection. What these receptors recognize is not known. One entry per CDR3 protein results from TCRdb running MiXCR on the reads. The sample shows around 900,000 distinct CDR3 sequences, about 33% of them seen only once. Sequenced here: cultured CD8+ T cells from PBMCs, sampled from culture after CMV antigen stimulation. The receptor set was obtained from a human donor in good health (CMV status not recorded). Some clones in this sample may be carry-over from other donors' samples. Each CDR3 is given without its conserved first and last residue.

j_call	v_call	cdr3_aa
TRBJ2-5	TRBV7-6	ASSPPAGPGETQY
TRBJ2-7	TRBV14	ASSQGGTTYEQY
TRBJ2-2	TRBV6-1	ASRLTSGGPPGELF
TRBJ2-7	TRBV6-5	ASTKEVAPYEQY
TRBJ2-5	TRBV15	ATSRDGSRQETQY
TRBJ1-5	TRBV28	ASSLLGGASNQPQH
TRBJ2-2	TRBV7-9	ASSLAPQSVLF
TRBJ2-3	TRBV4-3	ASSQDNPPTGGTDTQY
TRBJ2-5	TRBV7-6	ASSPSGATGRETQY
TRBJ1-6	TRBV6-1	ASSDGQGPTPLH
TRBJ2-2	TRBV12-3/TRBV12-4	ARVENTGELF
TRBJ2-3	TRBV7-9	ASSRLGTRRDTQY
TRBJ1-1	TRBV5-6	ASSYEGTTEAF
TRBJ1-5	TRBV24-1	ATSDPRTGNNQPQH
TRBJ2-7	TRBV4-3	ASSHRTSDSYEQY
TRBJ2-3	TRBV20-1	SARSGGTDTQY
TRBJ1-5	TRBV28	ASRHSRGSRQPQH
TRBJ1-3	TRBV27	ASSVGTGNTIY